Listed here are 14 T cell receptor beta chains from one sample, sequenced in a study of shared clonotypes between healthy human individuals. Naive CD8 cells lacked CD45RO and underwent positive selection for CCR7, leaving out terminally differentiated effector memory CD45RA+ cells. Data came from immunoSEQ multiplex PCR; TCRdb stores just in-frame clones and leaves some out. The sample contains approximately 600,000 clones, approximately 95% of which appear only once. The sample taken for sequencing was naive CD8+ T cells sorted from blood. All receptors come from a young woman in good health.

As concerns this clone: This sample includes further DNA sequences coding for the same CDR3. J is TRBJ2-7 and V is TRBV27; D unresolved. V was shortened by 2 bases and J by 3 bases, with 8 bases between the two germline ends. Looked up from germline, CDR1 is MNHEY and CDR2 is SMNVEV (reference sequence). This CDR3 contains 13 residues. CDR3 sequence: CASSLDSNYEQYF. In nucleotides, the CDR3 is TGTGCCAGCAGTTTAGACTCAAACTACGAGCAGTACTTC.

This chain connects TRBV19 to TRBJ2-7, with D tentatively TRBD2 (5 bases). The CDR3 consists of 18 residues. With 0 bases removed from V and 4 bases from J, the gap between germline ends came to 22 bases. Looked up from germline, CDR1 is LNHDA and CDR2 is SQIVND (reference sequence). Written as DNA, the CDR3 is TGTGCCAGTAGTATAGAAACGGAAATTTCGAGGGAAAATTACGAGCAGTACTTC. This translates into CASSIETEISRENYEQYF.

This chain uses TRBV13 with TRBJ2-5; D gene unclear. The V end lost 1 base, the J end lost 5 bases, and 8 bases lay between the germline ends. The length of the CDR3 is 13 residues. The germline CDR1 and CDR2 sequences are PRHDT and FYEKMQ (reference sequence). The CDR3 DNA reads TGTGCCAGCAGCTTAGACCCGGAGGAGACCCAGTACTTC. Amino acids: CASSLDPEETQYF.

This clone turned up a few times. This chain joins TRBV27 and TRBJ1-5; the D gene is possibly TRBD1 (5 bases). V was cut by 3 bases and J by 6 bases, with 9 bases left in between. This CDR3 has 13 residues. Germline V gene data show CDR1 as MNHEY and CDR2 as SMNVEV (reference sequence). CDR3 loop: CASSFQGAQPQHF. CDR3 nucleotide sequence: TGTGCCAGCAGTTTTCAAGGGGCTCAGCCCCAGCATTTT.

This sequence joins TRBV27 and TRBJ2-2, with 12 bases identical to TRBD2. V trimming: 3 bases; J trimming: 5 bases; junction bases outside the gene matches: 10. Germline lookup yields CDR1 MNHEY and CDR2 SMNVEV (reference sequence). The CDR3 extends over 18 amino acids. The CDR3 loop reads CASSLDQLAGGGTGELFF. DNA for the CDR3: TGTGCCAGCAGTTTGGACCAACTAGCGGGAGGTGGTACCGGGGAGCTGTTTTTT.

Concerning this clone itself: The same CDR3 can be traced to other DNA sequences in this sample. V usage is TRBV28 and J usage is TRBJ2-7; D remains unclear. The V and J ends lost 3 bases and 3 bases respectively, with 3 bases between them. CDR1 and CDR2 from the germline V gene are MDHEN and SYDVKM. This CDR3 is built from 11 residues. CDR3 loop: CASSFYYEQYF. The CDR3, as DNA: TGTGCCAGCAGTTTTTACTACGAGCAGTACTTC. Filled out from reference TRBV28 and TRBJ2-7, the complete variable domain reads DVKVTQSSRYLVKRTGEKVFLECVQDMDHENMFWYRQDPGLGLRLIYFSYDVKMKEKGDIPEGYSVSREKKERFSLILESASTNQTSMYLCASSFYYEQYFGPGTRLTVT.

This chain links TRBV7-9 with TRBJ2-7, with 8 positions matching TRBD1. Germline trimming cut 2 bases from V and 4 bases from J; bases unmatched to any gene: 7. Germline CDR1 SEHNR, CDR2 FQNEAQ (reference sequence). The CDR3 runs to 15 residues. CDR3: CASSLRGDRPYEQYF. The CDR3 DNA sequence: TGTGCCAGCAGCTTAAGAGGGGACAGGCCTTACGAGCAGTACTTC.

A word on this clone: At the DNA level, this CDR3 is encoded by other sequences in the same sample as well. CDR3 nucleotide sequence: TGTGCCAGCAGTTACCCGAACTCCTACGAGCAGTACTTC. It is translated as CASSYPNSYEQYF. V is TRBV6-5 and J is TRBJ2-7; D gene ambiguous. Germline assignment: CDR1 MNHEY and CDR2 SVGAGI. The V gene lost 2 bases and the J gene lost 0 bases, with 5 bases spanning the gap. CDR3 size: 13 residues.

DNA of the CDR3: TGTGCCAGCACGTTCGGCGGGGAGCACTACGAGCAGTACTTC. Translation: CASTFGGEHYEQYF. The chain has TRBV2 and TRBJ2-7; weak D call: TRBD2 (6 bases). The CDR3 covers 14 residues. Per germline, CDR1 SNHLY and CDR2 FYNNEI. Trimming cost V 7 bases and J 3 bases, with 16 bases left between them.

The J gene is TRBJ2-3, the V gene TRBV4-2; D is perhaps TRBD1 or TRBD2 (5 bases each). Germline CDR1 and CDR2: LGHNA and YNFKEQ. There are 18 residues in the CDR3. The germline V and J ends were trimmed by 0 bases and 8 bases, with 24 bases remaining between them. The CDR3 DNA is TGTGCCAGCAGCCAAGAAGCGAGGGGATCTCCGCTGAGCGGTACGCAGTATTTT. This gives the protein CASSQEARGSPLSGTQYF.

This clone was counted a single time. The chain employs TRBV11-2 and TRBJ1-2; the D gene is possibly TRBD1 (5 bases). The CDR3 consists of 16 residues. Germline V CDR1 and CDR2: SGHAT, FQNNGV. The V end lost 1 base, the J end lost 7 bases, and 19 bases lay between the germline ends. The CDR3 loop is CASSLVWSRRGSGYTF. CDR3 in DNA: TGTGCCAGCAGCTTAGTCTGGTCCCGGCGGGGGTCTGGCTACACCTTC.

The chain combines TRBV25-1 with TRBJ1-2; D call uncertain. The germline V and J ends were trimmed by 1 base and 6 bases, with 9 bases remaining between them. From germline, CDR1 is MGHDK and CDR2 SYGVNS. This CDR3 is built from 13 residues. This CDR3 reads CASSEFNWHGYTF. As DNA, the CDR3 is TGTGCCAGCAGTGAATTCAACTGGCATGGCTACACCTTC.

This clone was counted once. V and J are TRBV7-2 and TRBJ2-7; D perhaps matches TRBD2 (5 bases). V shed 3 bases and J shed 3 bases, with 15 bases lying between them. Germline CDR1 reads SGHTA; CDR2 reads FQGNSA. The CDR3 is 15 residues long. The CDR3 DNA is TGTGCCAGCAGCTTGGGAGTGGGAGCTTTCTACGAGCAGTACTTC. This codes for CASSLGVGAFYEQYF.

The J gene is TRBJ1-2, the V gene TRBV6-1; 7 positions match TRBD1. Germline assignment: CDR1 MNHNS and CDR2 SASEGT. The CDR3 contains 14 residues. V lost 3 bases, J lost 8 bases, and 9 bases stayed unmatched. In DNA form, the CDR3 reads TGTGCCAGCAGTGAGGTAGACAGGGTAGGGGGCTACACCTTC. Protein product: CASSEVDRVGGYTF.